A single T cell receptor beta chain is shown here with its context. With 0 bases clipped from V and 4 bases from J, the junction kept 8 bases outside the gene matches. The CDR3 consists of 16 residues. From germline, CDR1 is SGDLS and CDR2 YYNGEE. TCRdb's copy holds only in-frame clones and misses some; the assay was immunoSEQ multiplex PCR. The table shows fewer than 500,000 clones, with around nine tenths occurring only once. The sample belongs to a study of blood T cell repertoires in COVID-19. The chain combines TRBV9 with TRBJ2-3; 7 bases map to TRBD2. Source material: peripheral blood. The receptor's source is a man aged 18-30 years with COVID-19, enrolled during active disease. In nucleotides, the CDR3 is TGTGCCAGCAGCGTAGACGGTCGGGGAGGGGCAGATACGCAGTATTTT. It specifies CASSVDGRGGADTQYF.